The 11 T cell receptor beta chains presented below share a single source sample, sequenced in a study of cytomegalovirus exposure and HLA in healthy donors. The table came from immunoSEQ multiplex PCR; TCRdb's copy has only in-frame clones and leaves some out. The sample has fewer than 250,000 clones, about 87% seen once; the top ten hold 2.6%. The sequenced material came from PBMCs. These receptors all come from a man in his late teens or twenties in good health and CMV-seronegative.

V gene TRBV6-1 combines with J gene TRBJ1-4; 7 bases align to TRBD1. Looked up from germline, CDR1 is MNHNS and CDR2 is SASEGT. V lost 3 bases and J lost 8; bases outside the gene matches: 15. This CDR3 has 17 amino acids. The DNA for the CDR3 is TGTGCCAGCAGTGACCCCAGCCGGGACAGTTTTGTAGAAAAACTGTTTTTT. It translates to CASSDPSRDSFVEKLFF.

The sample holds a few counts of this clone. V is TRBV2 and J is TRBJ2-7; no reliable D call. With 2 bases removed from V and 4 bases from J, the gap between germline ends came to 12 bases. The germline V gene has CDR1 SNHLY and CDR2 FYNNEI. The CDR3 covers 14 residues. The CDR3 DNA is TGTGCCAGCAGTGAATCTGGCCGATTGTACGAGCAGTACTTC. It codes for CASSESGRLYEQYF.

The rearrangement links TRBV5-4 to TRBJ2-3, with D possibly being TRBD1 (6 bases). The CDR3 is 15 amino acids. V was pared by 5 bases and J by 4 bases, with 17 bases between. Germline V lookup: CDR1 SGHNT, CDR2 YYREEE (reference sequence). The CDR3 loop reads CASSSASGAADTQYF. CDR3 DNA: TGTGCCAGCAGTTCAGCATCAGGGGCGGCAGATACGCAGTATTTT.

The sample holds a few counts of this clone. The rearrangement links TRBV7-9 to TRBJ1-6, with D perhaps matching TRBD1 (6 bases). The CDR3 totals 14 residues. In germline, CDR1 is SEHNR, CDR2 FQNEAQ (reference sequence). The V gene lost 6 bases and the J gene lost 6 bases, with 12 bases spanning the gap. CDR3 in amino acids: CASSSGQLNSPLHF. The CDR3 DNA reads as TGTGCCAGCAGTTCTGGACAGCTTAATTCACCCCTCCACTTT.

The chain carries TRBV5-1 and TRBJ1-2; no firm D call. The V end was cut by 0 bases, the J end by 6 bases, with 12 bases between. The CDR3 is made up of 14 amino acids. Germline V gene sequence: CDR1 SGHRS, CDR2 YFSETQ. CDR3 nucleotides: TGCGCCAGCAGCTTGGCCGGGTCGGAAAATGGCTACACCTTC. Encoded protein: CASSLAGSENGYTF.

This clone has only one observation. This chain connects TRBV19 to TRBJ2-1; 9 bases are a match to TRBD1. The CDR3 is 16 amino acids. J gave up 4 bases and V 5 bases, and 9 bases lay outside the gene matches. The V gene's germline CDR1 is LNHDA and CDR2 SQIVND (reference sequence). The CDR3 DNA reads as TGTGCCAGTAGTGCGACCGGGACAGGGAATTACAATGAGCAGTTCTTC. This encodes CASSATGTGNYNEQFF.

V and J are TRBV6-1 and TRBJ2-1; 7 positions match TRBD2. Germline CDR1 is MNHNS and CDR2 is SASEGT. V lost 2 bases, J lost 4 bases, and 5 bases stayed unmatched. CDR3 length: 15 residues. The CDR3 DNA sequence: TGTGCCAGCAGTGAATGGCCTAGCGGTTACAATGAGCAGTTCTTC. It translates to CASSEWPSGYNEQFF.

The chain's CDR3 is CASTEPGAYEQYF. As DNA, the CDR3 is TGTGCCAGCACCGAACCGGGTGCCTACGAGCAGTACTTC. This chain links TRBV7-9 with TRBJ2-7; D call uncertain. CDR3 length equals 13 residues. Germline-derived CDR1 and CDR2 are SEHNR and FQNEAQ (reference sequence). V gave up 7 bases and J gave up 2 bases, with 12 bases separating them.

In its sample, this clone was seen once. The sample has other DNA sequences that encode this CDR3 too. J is TRBJ1-2 and V is TRBV4-1; TRBD1 aligns across 9 bases. J lost 2 bases, V lost 2 bases, and 6 bases had no gene match. CDR1 and CDR2 from the germline V gene are MGHRA and YSYEKL. The length of the CDR3 is 16 residues. The CDR3 DNA sequence: TGCGCCAGCAGCCAACTAACAGGGGGCCTGAACTATGGCTACACCTTC. Its protein is CASSQLTGGLNYGYTF.

The chain joins TRBV2 to TRBJ2-7; D unclear. Germline V gene lookup returns CDR1 SNHLY and CDR2 FYNNEI. V shed 1 base and J shed 0 bases, with 7 bases lying between them. The CDR3 sequence is 14 residues long. CDR3 in DNA: TGTGCCAGCAGTGAAGGGAGTATCTCCTACGAGCAGTACTTC. Translated: CASSEGSISYEQYF.

The chain couples TRBV19 to TRBJ1-2; a possible D gene is TRBD1 (6 bases). V dropped 7 bases and J dropped 5 bases, with 14 bases sitting between them. The CDR3 is 13 residues long. The germline gives CDR1 LNHDA, CDR2 SQIVND (reference sequence). In nucleotides, the CDR3 is TGTGCCAGTACCCGGACAGCTAGATATGGCTACACCTTC. It yields the protein CASTRTARYGYTF.